This T cell receptor beta chain was obtained from a study of regulatory T cells in long-lasting Graves disease (dated by TCRdb to about 2021). As for the study more broadly: In the newly diagnosed Graves' disease group, patients had been taking antithyroid drugs for less than 3 months. Peripheral blood TCR sequencing and RNA sequencing compared persistent Graves' disease patients with newly diagnosed Graves' disease patients. The study was conducted in China and was registered as a clinical trial. TCR sequencing covered around 13 persistent and 20 or so newly diagnosed Graves' disease patients, some 35 samples in total.

Taken with the paper, the label for time point translates to: newly diagnosed GD, antithyroid drugs for less than 3 months. For both TCR sequencing and RNA sequencing, RNA was extracted from PBMCs using TRIzol. Graves' disease was diagnosed according to American Thyroid Association guidelines. Recruitment of patients was carried out at an endocrinology department in Xi'an, China. Each patient gave around 9 milliliters of peripheral blood, collected in an EDTA anticoagulant tube. PBMCs were isolated by Ficoll Paque Plus density gradient separation without further T cell sorting. An Agilent 2100 Bioanalyzer and agarose gel were used to check RNA quality, while a NanoDrop 2000 measured RNA concentration. Libraries were made using multiplex PCR. These reads were obtained on an Illumina HiSeq 4000. To build TCR beta libraries, CDR3 regions were amplified by Arm-PCR using iRepertoire HTBI primers. PCR products were gel purified before sequencing. As for how the authors treated the data: Gene usage analysis of CDR3 amino acid clonotypes used the approximately 62 TRBV and fewer than 15 TRBJ segments found across samples. Filtered high-quality paired reads were merged into contigs using COPE and FqMerger. BLAST was used to align contigs to IMGT TRBV, TRBD and TRBJ reference genes, and CDR3 was defined according to IMGT. Any clonotype with a frequency above 0.1% was classified as a highly expanded clone. Shannon entropy was used to measure repertoire diversity, and the Gini coefficient was used to measure V-J evenness. A clonotype found in more than one individual was treated as public. The raw public data were reprocessed by TCRdb itself: fastp quality trimming at Q25, MiXCR clonotype calling, in-frame beta chains only. Identical CDR3 proteins give one entry, which carries the most common genes and DNA. TCRdb, not the original authors, processed these V and J calls. Recorded for this sample are under 450,000 distinct CDR3 sequences; approximately 12% of them occurred a single time. The ten top clones hold 18% of the sample.

CDR3 length: 17 amino acids, cysteine to valine. Of all the DNA, just the CDR3 is kept, 51 bases in frame from base 1. CDR1 and CDR2, looked up from the germline V gene, are MNHEY and SVGEGT. What the research found in general, with its limitations: The authors noted that the small sample size was a limitation that may lower accuracy. Patients with persistent disease shared more public clonotypes (over 2,500) than newly diagnosed patients did (approximately 1,000). Compared with newly diagnosed patients, persistent Graves' disease patients had lower TCR Shannon entropy and fewer highly expanded clones, which suggests clonal expansion. Sequencing and analysis were limited to the TCR beta chain. TRBV28, TRBJ1-2 and TRBJ2-5 were preferentially used in persistent disease, while TRBV20-1 and TRBJ2-1 were favored in newly diagnosed disease. Peripheral blood alone was examined, since thyroid tissue, which constituted the primary lesion, could not be accessed.

A word on this clonotype: No antigen is known for it. Possible read error: a much larger clone is one base away.

These same records also appear under a second study, on T cells in Graves' hyperthyroidism and ophthalmopathy. Per that second paper: A patient counted as having stable Graves' hyperthyroidism if no progression to ophthalmopathy occurred over 18 months of follow-up. Hyperthyroidism patients were newly diagnosed, with disease duration under 2 months, and aged 18 to 65 years. The study excluded patients with uncontrolled infections, other autoimmune diseases, pregnancy or lactation. Diagnoses were based on clinical symptoms, serum thyroxine and TRAb, thyroid ultrasound and orbital computed tomography. A first-round RT-PCR of the TCR CDR3 used the HTBI primer set with the Qiagen OneStep RT-PCR kit. Most expanded thyroid clonotypes (frequency above 0.001) were also found in blood, which suggests that blood repertoires may mirror thyroid immune responses. Ophthalmopathy was separated from stable hyperthyroidism by a 13 V-J signature model, with 87.88% sensitivity and about 84% specificity obtained in cross-validation and 80%/75% obtained in testing. During validation, the model predicted progression to ophthalmopathy a median of about 6.3 months ahead of onset, with around 65% sensitivity and around 72% specificity. To identify TCR V-J signatures that set the groups apart, the researchers used a discovery cohort of about a hundred patients, made up of 43 with Graves' ophthalmopathy and approximately 57 with stable Graves' hyperthyroidism. An independent validation cohort of 18 to 20 hyperthyroidism patients and 17 patients who later progressed to ophthalmopathy tested prospective prediction of ophthalmopathy. The approximately 95 discovery patients were divided at random into training and test sets in a 7:3 ratio. In addition, the study compared T-cell repertoires in thyroid tissue and in blood from roughly six Graves' hyperthyroidism patients. Once sampling was done, hyperthyroidism patients were given methimazole at a starting dose of 30 mg daily, whereas ophthalmopathy patients were given high-dose intravenous methylprednisolone. A second multiplex PCR round built the libraries, followed by size selection and purification. Libraries were sequenced paired-end with 100 bp reads on an Illumina HiSeq2000. Raw data were processed with SOAPnuke, discarding reads with adapters, uncalled bases, mean Phred below 15, or no exact constant-primer or identifier match. COPE v1.2.5 was used to merge high-quality paired reads, and clonotypes were defined as unique nucleotide sequences. Clonotypes were aligned to IMGT TRBV, TRBD and TRBJ reference segments using MiTCR v1.1. The analysis included only V-J combinations with a frequency above 0.0001, which together covered over 98% of the repertoires. A TCS score was defined as the ratio of F50 (clonal expansion) to E x V (chaos), with BLOSUM62-based TCRdist applied between CDR3 peptides within each V-J. Welch's t-statistics and random forest reduced 450 to 600 V-J features to roughly 13, which were used in a naive Bayes classifier (R e1071). No statistical method was used to set the sample size in advance, and investigators knew the group allocation. According to the paper, TCR Vbeta CDR3 sequencing was carried out on approximately 140 peripheral blood samples, which came from approximately 41 ophthalmopathy, roughly 75 hyperthyroidism and some 17 progressor patients.

The chain couples TRBV6-2 or TRBV6-3 to TRBJ2-7; TRBD2 lines up with 7 middle nucleotides. The receptor's source is a woman between 18 and 30 years old with Graves disease. Donor details come from another sample of the same person, matched by shared clones. The sample here was peripheral blood mononuclear cells (PBMCs), taken at new diagnosis, from a patient treated with antithyroid drugs. The DNA sequence is TGTGCCGGCAGTGAAGCGGGGAGTTGGGACTTCTCCTACGAGCAGTACGTC. Its translation reads: CAGSEAGSWDFSYEQYV.